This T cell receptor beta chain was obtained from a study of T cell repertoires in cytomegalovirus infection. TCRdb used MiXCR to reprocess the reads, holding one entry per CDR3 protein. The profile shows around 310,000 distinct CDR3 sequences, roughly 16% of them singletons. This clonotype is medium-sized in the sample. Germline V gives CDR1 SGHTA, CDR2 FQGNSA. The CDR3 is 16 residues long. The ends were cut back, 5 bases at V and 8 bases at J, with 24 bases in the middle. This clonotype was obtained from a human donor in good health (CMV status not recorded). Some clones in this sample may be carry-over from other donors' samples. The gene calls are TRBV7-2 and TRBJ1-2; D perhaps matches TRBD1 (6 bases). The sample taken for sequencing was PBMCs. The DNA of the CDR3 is TGTGCCAGCAGCCCGAGTGGAGTGGGGGCGAGTTCGGGCTACACCTTC. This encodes CASSPSGVGASSGYTF.